The TCR beta chain described here comes from a study of CXCR3-negative and CXCR3-positive naive CD8 T cells. Each TRB cDNA library was prepared by 5' RACE (with UMI labels). Each CDR3 protein gets one entry in TCRdb, which reprocessed the 5' RACE reads and gives no DNA. Its table records around 140,000 distinct CDR3 sequences. The sample taken for sequencing was naive CXCR3- CD8+ T cells from blood. Subset: CD45RO-CCR7+CD27+CD95- naive CD8+ T cells lacking CXCR3 (TNR3-). The sequence was collected from a human donor in good health. Some clones in this sample may be carry-over from other donors' samples.

The CDR3 spells CASSLNVYEQYF. The V call is TRBV27, the J call TRBJ2-7. CDR3 length: 12 amino acids. The germline gives CDR1 MNHEY, CDR2 SMNVEV (reference sequence).